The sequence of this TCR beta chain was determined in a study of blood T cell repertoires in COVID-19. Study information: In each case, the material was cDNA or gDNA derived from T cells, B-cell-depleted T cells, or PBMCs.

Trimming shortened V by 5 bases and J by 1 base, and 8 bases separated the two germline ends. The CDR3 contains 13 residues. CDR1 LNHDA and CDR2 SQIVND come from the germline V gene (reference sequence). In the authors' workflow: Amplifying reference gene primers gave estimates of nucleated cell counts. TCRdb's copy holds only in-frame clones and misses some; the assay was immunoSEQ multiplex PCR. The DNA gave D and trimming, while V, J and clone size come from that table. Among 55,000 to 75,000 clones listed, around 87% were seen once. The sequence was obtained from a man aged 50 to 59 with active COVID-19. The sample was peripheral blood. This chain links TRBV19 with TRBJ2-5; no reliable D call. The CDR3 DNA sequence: TGTGCCAGTAGTTATGGTAGCCAAGAGACCCAGTACTTC. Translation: CASSYGSQETQYF.